The subject of this entry is one TCR beta chain. This receptor's antigen is unknown. Within one base of it there is no much larger clone, and no base qualities were kept. Libraries were prepared through the immunoSEQ multiplex PCR assay. TCRdb's version of the immuneACCESS table is confined to in-frame rearrangements and falls short of the full clone set. An unresolved V gene accounts for under half of the shortfall where checked; the remainder is of unknown origin. The sample contains approximately 45,000 clones, 85% to 95% of them found a single time. In total, the top ten clones hold approximately 2.6% of the sample. The entry originates in a study of T cell changes during pregnancy in multiple sclerosis (dated by TCRdb to between 2017 and 2020). The study in broad terms: In women with multiple sclerosis, the researchers looked at how the T cell repertoire shifted as pregnancy progressed.

This specimen was CD8+ T cells from peripheral blood mononuclear cells, taken in the second trimester of pregnancy. The TCR sequence derives from a female donor with multiple sclerosis, enrolled in a pregnancy study.

The CDR3: CASSLGGSSYEQYF. DNA sequence: TGTGCCAGCAGCTTAGGGGGGAGCTCCTACGAGCAGTACTTC. The rearranged chain carries TRBV27 and TRBJ2-7; the D call is possibly TRBD1 or TRBD2, each sharing 6 bases. CDR1 MNHEY and CDR2 SMNVEV are derived from the germline V gene (reference sequence). The CDR3, cysteine through phenylalanine, is 14 amino acids long. Only the CDR3 part of the read is kept: 42 bases, read in frame from the first base. The junction carries 12 bases between V and J, which are trimmed by 6 bases and 0 bases respectively.